The sequence of this TCR beta chain was determined in a study of blood T cells in healthy people across ages. A second PCR, run for about 7 to 11 cycles, used a sample-barcoded 5' primer plus a J-beta primer mix. Every cDNA was tagged by a template-switch adaptor with 12 random nucleotides. MiXCR, run by TCRdb on the 5' RACE reads, gives a single entry per CDR3 protein. The data contain around 820,000 distinct CDR3 sequences, about 25% of them seen just once; the ten biggest clones take up under 4.5%. Trimming removed 3 bases from V and 7 bases from J, with 24 bases in between. The CDR3 loop spans 17 amino acids. Separately, the same data were catalogued under a study of T cells of mothers and their children. That paper states: The study recruited three healthy Caucasian mothers and their six children as donors.

This sequence joins TRBV12-3 or TRBV12-4 and TRBJ1-1; D is perhaps TRBD1 (6 bases). The sequence was obtained from a boy under 18 in good health. Sequenced material: blood. This CDR3 is CASSFGGLGAALFEAFF. The DNA for the CDR3 is TGTGCCAGCAGTTTCGGGGGGCTCGGCGCTGCTTTGTTTGAAGCTTTCTTT.